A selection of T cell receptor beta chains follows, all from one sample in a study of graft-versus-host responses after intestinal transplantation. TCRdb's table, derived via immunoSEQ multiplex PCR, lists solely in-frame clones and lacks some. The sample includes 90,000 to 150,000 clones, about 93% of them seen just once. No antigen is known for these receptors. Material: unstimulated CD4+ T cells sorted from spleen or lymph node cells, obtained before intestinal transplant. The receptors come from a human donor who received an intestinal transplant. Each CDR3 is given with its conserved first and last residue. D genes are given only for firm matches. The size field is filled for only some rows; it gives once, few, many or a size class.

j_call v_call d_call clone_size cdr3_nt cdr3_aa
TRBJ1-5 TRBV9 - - TGTGCCAGCAGCGTACTTAAGGCCGCGGGCAATCAGCCCCAGCATTTT CASSVLKAAGNQPQHF
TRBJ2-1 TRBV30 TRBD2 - TGTGCCTGGAAGGGAGGACTAGCTAAGAATGAGCAGTTCTTC CAWKGGLAKNEQFF
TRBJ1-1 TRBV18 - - TGTGCCAGCTCACCAAAGCGGACAGAGAACACTGAAGCTTTCTTT CASSPKRTENTEAFF
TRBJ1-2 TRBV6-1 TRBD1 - TGTGCCGGCAGTGTGTTGACAGGGGGCGAGGATGGCTACACCTTC CAGSVLTGGEDGYTF
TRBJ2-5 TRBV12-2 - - TGTGCAAGTCGCTTAAACGCGAGGCAGACCCAGTACTTC CASRLNARQTQYF
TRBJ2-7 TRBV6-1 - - TGTGCCAGCAGCAGACTAGTAAAGGCGGCCTACGAGCAGTACTTC CASSRLVKAAYEQYF
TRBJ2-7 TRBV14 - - TGTGCCAGCAGCGAAAAGGTTAGGGTGCAGTCCTACGAGCAGTACTTC CASSEKVRVQSYEQYF
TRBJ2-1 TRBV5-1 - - TGCGCCAGCGGCTTGGGGGGCTCCTACAATGAGCAGTTCTTC CASGLGGSYNEQFF
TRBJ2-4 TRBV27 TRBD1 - TGTGCCAGCAGTTTTGACAGGGGCTGGGAAAACATTCAGTACTTC CASSFDRGWENIQYF
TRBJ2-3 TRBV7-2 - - TGTGCCAGCAGCTTAGGGATCATCTCAGATACGCAGTATTTT CASSLGIISDTQYF
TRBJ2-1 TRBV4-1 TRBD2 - TGCGCCAGCAGCCAAGGGCTGGCCGGGACTACCTACAATGAGCAGTTCTTC CASSQGLAGTTYNEQFF
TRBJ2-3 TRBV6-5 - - TGTGCCAGCAGTTACGCGGGAAAGGGCACAGATACGCAGTATTTT CASSYAGKGTDTQYF
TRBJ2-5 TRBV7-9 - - TGTGCCAGCAGCCCGACAACCCAAGAGACCCAGTACTTC CASSPTTQETQYF
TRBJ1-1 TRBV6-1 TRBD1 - TGTGCCAGCGATACAGGGGGCCGGACTGAAGCTTTCTTT CASDTGGRTEAFF
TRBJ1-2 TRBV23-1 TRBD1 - TGCGCCAGCAGTCAATCGACAGGGGGCGCATTCAACTATGGCTACACCTTC CASSQSTGGAFNYGYTF
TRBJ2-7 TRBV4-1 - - TGCGCCAGCAGCCAAGAGACAGTGGGGGAGCAGTACTTC CASSQETVGEQYF
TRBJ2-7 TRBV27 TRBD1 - TGTGCCAGCAGCCAGACAGGGGGCGAGCAGTACTTC CASSQTGGEQYF
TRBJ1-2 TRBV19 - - TGTGCCAGTAAACAGACTTATGGCTACACCTTC CASKQTYGYTF
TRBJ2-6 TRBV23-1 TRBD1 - TGCGCCAGCACCTTACCTACAGGACAGGGGGCGGCTGGGGCCAACGTCCTGACTTTC CASTLPTGQGAAGANVLTF
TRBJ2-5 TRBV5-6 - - TGTGCCAGCAGCTTGGCCTGGGCACAAGAGACCCAGTACTTC CASSLAWAQETQYF
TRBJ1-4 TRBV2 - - TGTGCCGGTTGCCGGGCCAGAAATGAAAAACTGTTTTTT CAGCRARNEKLFF
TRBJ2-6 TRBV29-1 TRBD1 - TGCAGCGTTGGGTCTTCGGGGACAGCCCTAACCCTACCTGGGGCCAACGTCCTGACTTTC CSVGSSGTALTLPGANVLTF
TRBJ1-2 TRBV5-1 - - TGCGCCAGCAGCCATAGGACAGCTAACTATGGCTACACCTTC CASSHRTANYGYTF
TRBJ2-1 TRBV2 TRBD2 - TGTGCCAGCAGTGAAGGCCTAGCGGTGGGTATCCTCGAGCAGTTCTTC CASSEGLAVGILEQFF
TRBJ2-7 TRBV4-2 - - TGTGCCAGCAGCCAAGAGAACGGGGGCGAGCAGTACTTC CASSQENGGEQYF
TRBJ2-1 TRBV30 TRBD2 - TGTGCCTGGAGTGTACGGGGAGGGTACAATGAGCAGTTCTTC CAWSVRGGYNEQFF
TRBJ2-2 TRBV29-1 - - TGCAGCGTTGATTGGGGGATGGACACCGGGGAGCTGTTTTTT CSVDWGMDTGELFF
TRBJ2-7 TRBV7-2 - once TGTGCCAGCAGCCCGGATCGAACCTACGAGCAGTACTTC CASSPDRTYEQYF
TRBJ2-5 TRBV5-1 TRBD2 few TGCGCCAGCAGTTTACGGGGGGTAGAGACCCAGTACTTC CASSLRGVETQYF
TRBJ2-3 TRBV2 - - TGTGCCAGCAGTGCTTTGTTTGCGGTCGGGACAGATACGCAGTATTTT CASSALFAVGTDTQYF
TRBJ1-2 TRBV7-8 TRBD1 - TGTGCCAGCAGCTTAACCGGGACAGGGGTGGGCACTACCTATGGCTACACCTTC CASSLTGTGVGTTYGYTF
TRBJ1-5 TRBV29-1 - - TGCAGCGCCCTAACTGGAGGGAATCAGCCCCAGCATTTT CSALTGGNQPQHF
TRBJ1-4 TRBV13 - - TGTGCCAGCAGCTTTCGCCGCAGCCCCTATGAAAAACTGTTTTTT CASSFRRSPYEKLFF
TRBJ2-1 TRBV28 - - TGTGCCAGCAGCCCACTTTTTATCCGGGACATTAATCACAATGAGCAGTTCTTC CASSPLFIRDINHNEQFF
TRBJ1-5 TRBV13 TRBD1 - TGTGCCAGCAGCCAAAGAGACAGGGGGCGGAATCAGCCCCAGCATTTT CASSQRDRGRNQPQHF
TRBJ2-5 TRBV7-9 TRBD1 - TGTGCCAGCAGCTTAGGGGGACAGGGTCAGGCAGAGACCCAGTACTTC CASSLGGQGQAETQYF
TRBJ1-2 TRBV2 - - TGTGCCAGCAGTGTTGGACGGGTCTATGGCTACACCTTC CASSVGRVYGYTF
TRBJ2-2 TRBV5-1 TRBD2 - TGCGCCAGCAGCTTGCCGGTATCCCTAGCGGGAGGGTACACCGGGGAGCTGTTTTTT CASSLPVSLAGGYTGELFF
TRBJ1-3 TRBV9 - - TGTGCCAGCAGCTCCCCCGACCGACCGGGAAACACCATATATTTT CASSSPDRPGNTIYF